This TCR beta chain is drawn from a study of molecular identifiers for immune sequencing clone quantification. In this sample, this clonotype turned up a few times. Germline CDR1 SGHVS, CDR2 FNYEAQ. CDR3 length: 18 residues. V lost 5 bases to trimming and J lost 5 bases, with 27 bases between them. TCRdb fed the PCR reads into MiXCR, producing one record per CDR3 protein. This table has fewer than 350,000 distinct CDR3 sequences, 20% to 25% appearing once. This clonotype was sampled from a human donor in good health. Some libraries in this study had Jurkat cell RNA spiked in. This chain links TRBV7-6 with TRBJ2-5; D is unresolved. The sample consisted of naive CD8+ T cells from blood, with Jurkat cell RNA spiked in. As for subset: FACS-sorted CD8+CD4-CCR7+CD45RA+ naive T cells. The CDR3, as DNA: TGTGCCAGCAGCCCAAATATCCCAGCCAAGTCCAGTGGGGAGACCCAGTACTTC. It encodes CASSPNIPAKSSGETQYF. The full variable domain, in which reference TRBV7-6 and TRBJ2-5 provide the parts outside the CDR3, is GAGVSQSPRYKVTKRGQDVALRCDPISGHVSLYWYRQALGQGPEFLTYFNYEAQQDKSGLPNDRFSAERPEGSISTLTIQRTEQRDSAMYRCASSPNIPAKSSGETQYFGPGTRLLVL.